This T cell receptor beta chain was identified during a study of cytomegalovirus exposure and HLA in healthy donors. Study as a whole: Tens of millions of unique TCRs from HLA-typed donors were held in an early release of data. Study results and caveats: In vitro work confirmed that a few CMV-associated chains recognize CMV antigens. The authors later linked a missense DCLRE1C variant to TCR beta V- and J-gene trimming. In an earlier analysis, most TCR beta V segments were productive about 87% or about 30% of the time.

Points on this clone: What it binds is unknown.

Primers included in the PCR were 60 Vbeta and 13 Jbeta primers. Only in-frame clones appear in the TCRdb table, and some are missing; sequencing was by immunoSEQ multiplex PCR. The sample table sets out some 34,000 clones. This CDR3 is built from 14 residues. V dropped 3 bases and J dropped 4 bases, with 13 bases sitting between them. Germline CDR1 and CDR2: SQVTM and ANQGSEA. This TCR was sampled from a middle-aged man in good health and CMV-seronegative. The chain joins TRBV29-1 to TRBJ2-1, with D perhaps matching TRBD2 (6 bases). Sequencing was performed on PBMCs. The CDR3 loop reads CSVEALARYNEQFF. Here the CDR3 DNA reads TGCAGCGTTGAGGCACTAGCCCGTTACAATGAGCAGTTCTTC.